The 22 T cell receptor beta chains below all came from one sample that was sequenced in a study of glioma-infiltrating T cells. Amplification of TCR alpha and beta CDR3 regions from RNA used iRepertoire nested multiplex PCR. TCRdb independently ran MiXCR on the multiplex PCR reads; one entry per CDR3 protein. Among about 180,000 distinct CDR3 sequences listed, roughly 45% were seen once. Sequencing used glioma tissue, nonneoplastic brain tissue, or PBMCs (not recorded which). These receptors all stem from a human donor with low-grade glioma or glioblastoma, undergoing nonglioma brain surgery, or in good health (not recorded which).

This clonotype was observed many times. The CDR3 is CASAWGTSYNSPLHF. CDR3 DNA: TGTGCCAGCGCTTGGGGGACTTCCTATAATTCACCCCTCCACTTT. The chain combines TRBV7-9 with TRBJ1-6; weak D call: TRBD1 (5 bases). Per the germline V gene, CDR1 is SEHNR and CDR2 is FQNEAQ (reference sequence). This CDR3 is 15 amino acids long. The V end was cut by 8 bases, the J end by 1 base, with 12 bases between.

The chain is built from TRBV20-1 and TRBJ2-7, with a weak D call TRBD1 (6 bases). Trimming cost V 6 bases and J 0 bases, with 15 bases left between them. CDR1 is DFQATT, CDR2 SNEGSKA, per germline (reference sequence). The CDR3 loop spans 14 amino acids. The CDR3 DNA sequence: TGCAGTGCAACAGACAGGTCTAGCTCCTACGAGCAGTACTTC. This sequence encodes CSATDRSSSYEQYF.

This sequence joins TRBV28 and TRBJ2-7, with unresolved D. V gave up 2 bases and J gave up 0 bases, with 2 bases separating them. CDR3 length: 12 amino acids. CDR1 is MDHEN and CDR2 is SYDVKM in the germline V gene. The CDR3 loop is CASSLHSYEQYF. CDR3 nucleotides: TGTGCCAGCAGTTTACACTCCTACGAGCAGTACTTC.

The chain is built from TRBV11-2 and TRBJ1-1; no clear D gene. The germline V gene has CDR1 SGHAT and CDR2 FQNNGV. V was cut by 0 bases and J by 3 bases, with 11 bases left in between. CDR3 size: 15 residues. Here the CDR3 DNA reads TGTGCCAGCAGCTTAGATCCTGGAACTTACACTGAAGCTTTCTTT. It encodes CASSLDPGTYTEAFF.

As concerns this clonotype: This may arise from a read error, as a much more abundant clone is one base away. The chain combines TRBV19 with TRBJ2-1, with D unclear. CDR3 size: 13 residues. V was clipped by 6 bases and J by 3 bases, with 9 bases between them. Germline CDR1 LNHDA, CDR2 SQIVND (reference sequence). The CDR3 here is CASRDLLYNEQFF. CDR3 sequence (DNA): TGTGCCAGTAGAGACTTACTCTACAATGAGCAGTTCTTC.

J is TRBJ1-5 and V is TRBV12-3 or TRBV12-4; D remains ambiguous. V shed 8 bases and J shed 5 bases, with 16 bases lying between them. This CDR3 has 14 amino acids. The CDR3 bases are TGTGCCAGCGCCCTAGGGAGTTCCGATCAGCCCCAGCATTTT. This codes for CASALGSSDQPQHF.

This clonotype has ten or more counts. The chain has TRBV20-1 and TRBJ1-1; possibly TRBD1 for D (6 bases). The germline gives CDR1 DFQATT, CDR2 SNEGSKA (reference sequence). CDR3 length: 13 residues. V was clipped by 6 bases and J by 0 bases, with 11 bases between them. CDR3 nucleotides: TGCAGTGCGCGGACAGTGATGAACACTGAAGCTTTCTTT. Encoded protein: CSARTVMNTEAFF.

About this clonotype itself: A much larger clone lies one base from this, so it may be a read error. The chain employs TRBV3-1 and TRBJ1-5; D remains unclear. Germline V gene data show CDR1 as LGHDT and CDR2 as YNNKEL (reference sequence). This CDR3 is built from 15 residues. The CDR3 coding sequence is TGTGCCAGCAGCCAAGGCGGACGCGAAGATCAGCGCCAGCATTTT. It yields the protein CASSQGGREDQRQHF.

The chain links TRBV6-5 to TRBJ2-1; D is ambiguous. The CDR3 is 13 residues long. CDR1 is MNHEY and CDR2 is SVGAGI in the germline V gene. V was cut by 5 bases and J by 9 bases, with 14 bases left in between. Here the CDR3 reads CASSEVGNTEQFF. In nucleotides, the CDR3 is TGTGCCAGCAGTGAAGTGGGCAACACTGAGCAGTTCTTC.

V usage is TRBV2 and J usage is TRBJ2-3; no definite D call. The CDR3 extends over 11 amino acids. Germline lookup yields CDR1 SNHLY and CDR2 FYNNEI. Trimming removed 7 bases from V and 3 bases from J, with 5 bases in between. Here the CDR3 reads CASTGTDTQYF. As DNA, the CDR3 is TGTGCCAGCACTGGGACAGATACGCAGTATTTT.

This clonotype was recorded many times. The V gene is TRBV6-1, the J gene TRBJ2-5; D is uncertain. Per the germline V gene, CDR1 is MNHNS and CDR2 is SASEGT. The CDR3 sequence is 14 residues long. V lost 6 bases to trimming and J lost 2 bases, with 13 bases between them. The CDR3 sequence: CASSRSWGQETQYF. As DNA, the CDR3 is TGTGCCAGCAGCCGGTCCTGGGGTCAAGAGACCCAGTACTTC.

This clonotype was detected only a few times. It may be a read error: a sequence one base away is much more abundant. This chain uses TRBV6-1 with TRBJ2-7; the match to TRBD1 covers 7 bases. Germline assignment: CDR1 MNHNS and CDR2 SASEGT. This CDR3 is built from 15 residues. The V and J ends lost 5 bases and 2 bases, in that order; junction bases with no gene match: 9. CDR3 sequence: CASSLSGQVTYEQYF. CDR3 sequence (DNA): TGTGCCAGCAGTCTAAGCGGACAGGTCACCTACGAGCAGTACTTC.

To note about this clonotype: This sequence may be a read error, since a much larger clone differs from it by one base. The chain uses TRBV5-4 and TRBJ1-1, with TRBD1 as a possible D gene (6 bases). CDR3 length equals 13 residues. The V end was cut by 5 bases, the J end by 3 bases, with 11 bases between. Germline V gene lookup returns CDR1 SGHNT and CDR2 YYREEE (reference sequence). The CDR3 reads CASRVGTHTEAFF. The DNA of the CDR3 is TGTGCCAGCAGGGTAGGGACACACACTGAAGCTTTCTTT.

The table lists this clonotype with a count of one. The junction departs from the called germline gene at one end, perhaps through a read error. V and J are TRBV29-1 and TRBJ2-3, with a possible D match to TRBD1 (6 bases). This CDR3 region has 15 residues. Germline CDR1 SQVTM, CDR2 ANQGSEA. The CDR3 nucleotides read TGCAGCGTCCAAACCGAAGCGAAGAGGACAGATAGGCAGTATTTT. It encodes CSVQTEAKRTDRQYF.

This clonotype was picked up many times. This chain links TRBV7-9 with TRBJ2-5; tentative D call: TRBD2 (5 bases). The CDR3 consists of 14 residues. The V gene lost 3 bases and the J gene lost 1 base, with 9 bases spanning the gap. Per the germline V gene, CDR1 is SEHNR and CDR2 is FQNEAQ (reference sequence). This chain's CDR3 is CASSLGEVQETQYF. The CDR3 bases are TGTGCCAGCAGCTTGGGAGAGGTCCAAGAGACCCAGTACTTC.

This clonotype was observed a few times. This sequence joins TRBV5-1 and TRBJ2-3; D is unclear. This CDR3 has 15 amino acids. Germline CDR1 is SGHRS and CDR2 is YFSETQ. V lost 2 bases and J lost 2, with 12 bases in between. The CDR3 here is CASSFDKALTDTQYF. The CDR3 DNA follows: TGCGCCAGCAGCTTCGATAAGGCCCTCACAGATACGCAGTATTTT.

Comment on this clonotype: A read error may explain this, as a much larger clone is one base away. CDR3 nucleotide sequence: TGTGCCAGCAGTCTAGTCCACACCTACAATGAGCAGTACTTC. Protein sequence: CASSLVHTYNEQYF. This chain connects TRBV2 to TRBJ2-7; D ambiguous. Trimming took 5 bases from V and 7 from J, leaving 18 bases between them. From germline, CDR1 is SNHLY and CDR2 FYNNEI. The CDR3 sequence is 14 residues long.

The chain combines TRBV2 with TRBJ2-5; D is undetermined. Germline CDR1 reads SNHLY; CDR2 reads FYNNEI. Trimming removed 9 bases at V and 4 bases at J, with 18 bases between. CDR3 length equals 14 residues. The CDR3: CARQKLRLAETQYF. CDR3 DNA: TGTGCCAGACAAAAGCTGCGGTTGGCAGAGACCCAGTACTTC.

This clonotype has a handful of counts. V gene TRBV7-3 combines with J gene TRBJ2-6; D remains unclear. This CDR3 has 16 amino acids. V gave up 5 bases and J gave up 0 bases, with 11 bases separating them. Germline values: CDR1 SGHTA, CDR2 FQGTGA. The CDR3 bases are TGTGCCAGCAGCCCGCAAGGGAACTCTGGGGCCAACGTCCTGACTTTC. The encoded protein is CASSPQGNSGANVLTF.

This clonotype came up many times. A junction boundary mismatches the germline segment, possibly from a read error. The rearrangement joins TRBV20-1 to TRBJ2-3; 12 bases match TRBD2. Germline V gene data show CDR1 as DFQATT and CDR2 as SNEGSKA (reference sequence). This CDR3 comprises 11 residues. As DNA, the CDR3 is TGCAGTGCTAGAGGACTAGCGGGAGTTGGTTTT. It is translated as CSARGLAGVGF.

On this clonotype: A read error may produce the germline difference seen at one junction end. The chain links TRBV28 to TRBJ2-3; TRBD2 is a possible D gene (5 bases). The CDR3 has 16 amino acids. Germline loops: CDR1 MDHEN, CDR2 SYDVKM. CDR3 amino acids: CPSSFLLAEITDTQYF. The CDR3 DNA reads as TGTCCCAGCAGTTTCCTCCTAGCAGAGATCACAGATACGCAGTATTTT. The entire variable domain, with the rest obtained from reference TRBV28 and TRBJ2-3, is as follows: DVKVTQSSRYLVKRTGEKVFLECVQDMDHENMFWYRQDPGLGLRLIYFSYDVKMKEKGDIPEGYSVSREKKERFSLILESASTNQTSMYLCPSSFLLAEITDTQYFGPGTRLTVL.

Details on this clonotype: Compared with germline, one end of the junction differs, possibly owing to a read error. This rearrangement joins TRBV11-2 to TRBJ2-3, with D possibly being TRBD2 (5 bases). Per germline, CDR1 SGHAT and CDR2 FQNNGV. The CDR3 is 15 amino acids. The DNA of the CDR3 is TGTGCCAGCAGCCCAGAGGGCGCTAGAACAGATACGCTGTATTTT. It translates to CASSPEGARTDTLYF.